This TCR beta chain was recovered during a study of T cells after yellow fever vaccination. Study-level points and caveats: Boosting was followed by the reappearance of most primary-vaccination clones (under 97% CD4, around 90% CD8).

Conversion of TCR transcripts into cDNA relied on 5'RACE template switching, which added a universal primer site and UMIs. MiXCR was run by TCRdb on the 5' RACE reads, yielding one entry per CDR3 protein. The data contain 600,000 to 750,000 distinct CDR3 sequences, 12% of them singletons. After removal of 0 bases from V and 4 bases from J, the junction contained 6 bases not matched to a gene. CDR1 and CDR2 from the germline V gene are WNHNN and SYGVQD (reference sequence). CDR3 length: 16 residues. This clonotype was observed at least ten times. Its antigen is not identified. The sample was PBMCs, taken on the day of the yellow fever booster vaccination. The TCR originated in a man in his thirties or forties who received the YFV17D yellow fever vaccine. The chain couples TRBV10-1 to TRBJ2-1; 7 nucleotides match TRBD2. CDR3 amino acids: CASSESRDYPYNEQFF. The CDR3, as DNA: TGCGCCAGCAGTGAGTCCCGGGACTACCCATACAATGAGCAGTTCTTC.